This entry is about one TCR beta chain. Its antigen is as yet unknown. The CDR3 is made up of 13 amino acids. CDR1 and CDR2 from the germline V gene are SGHRS and YFSETQ. Trimming cost V 0 bases and J 0 bases, with 3 bases left between them. The entry originates in a study of a mutant IDH1 vaccine in newly diagnosed glioma. Regarding time point: week 47, end of study. Every single dose of the vaccine, 300 ug of mutant IDH1 20-mer peptide, came with topical imiquimod. Profiling relied on immunoSEQ multiplex PCR, and the TCRdb table lists in-frame clones only, not all of them. The sample lists 30,000 to 40,000 clones; about nine tenths were seen once.

This sample comprised PBMCs, obtained from a glioma patient whose treatment included an IDH1 peptide vaccine. The clonotype comes from a man aged 35 to 55 with glioma. J is TRBJ1-1 and V is TRBV5-1; no firm D call. CDR3 region: CASSLGLNTEAFF. In DNA, the CDR3 is TGCGCCAGCAGCTTGGGGCTGAACACTGAAGCTTTCTTT. Supplemented by reference TRBV5-1 and TRBJ1-1, the full variable domain reads KAGVTQTPRYLIKTRGQQVTLSCSPISGHRSVSWYQQTPGQGLQFLFEYFSETQRNKGNFPGRFSGRQFSNSRSEMNVSTLELGDSALYLCASSLGLNTEAFFGQGTRLTVV.